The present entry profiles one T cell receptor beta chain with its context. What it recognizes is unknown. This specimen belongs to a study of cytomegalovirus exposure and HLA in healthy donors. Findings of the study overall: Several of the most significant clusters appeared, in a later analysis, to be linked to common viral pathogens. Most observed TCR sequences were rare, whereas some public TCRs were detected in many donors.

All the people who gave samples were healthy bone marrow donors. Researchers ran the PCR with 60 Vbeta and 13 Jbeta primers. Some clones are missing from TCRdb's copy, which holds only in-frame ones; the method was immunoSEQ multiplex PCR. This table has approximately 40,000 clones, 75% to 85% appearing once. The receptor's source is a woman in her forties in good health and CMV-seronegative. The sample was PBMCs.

CDR3 in amino acids: CASSKDGNYGYTF. CDR3 DNA: TGTGCCAGCAGTAAAGACGGGAACTATGGCTACACCTTC. The rearrangement links TRBV6-1 to TRBJ1-2; D is uncertain. Germline CDR1 reads MNHNS; CDR2 reads SASEGT. This CDR3 is built from 13 residues. With 5 bases removed from V and 2 bases from J, the gap between germline ends came to 9 bases.